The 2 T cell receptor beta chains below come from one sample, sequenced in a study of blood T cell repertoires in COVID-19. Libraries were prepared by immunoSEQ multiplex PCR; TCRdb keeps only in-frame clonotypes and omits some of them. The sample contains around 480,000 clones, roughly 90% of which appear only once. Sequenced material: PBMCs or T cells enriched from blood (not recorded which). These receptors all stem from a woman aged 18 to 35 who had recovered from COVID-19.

The CDR3 protein is CASSRGRSAPGGNEQFF. The CDR3 nucleotides are TGTGCCAGTAGTAGAGGGCGGTCAGCCCCAGGGGGCAATGAGCAGTTCTTC. The chain couples TRBV19 to TRBJ2-1; TRBD1 aligns across 7 bases. This CDR3 region has 17 residues. Germline V lookup: CDR1 LNHDA, CDR2 SQIVND (reference sequence). V lost 4 bases, J lost 6 bases, and 15 bases stayed unmatched.

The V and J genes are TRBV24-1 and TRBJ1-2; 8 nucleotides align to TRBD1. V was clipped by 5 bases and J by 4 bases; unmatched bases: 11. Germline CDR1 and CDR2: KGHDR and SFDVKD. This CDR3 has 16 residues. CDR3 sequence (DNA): TGTGCCACCAGTGTGGGCCAGGGGGCCTTATGCTATGGCTACACCTTC. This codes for CATSVGQGALCYGYTF.